This T cell receptor (beta chain) was obtained from a study of blood T cells in healthy people across ages. Regarding the study as a whole: CMV status of donors was not determined, possibly confounding expanded clonotype changes.

CDR1 and CDR2 from the germline V gene are SQVTM and ANQGSEA. This CDR3 has 13 amino acids. With 3 bases removed from V and 6 bases from J, the gap between germline ends came to 14 bases. PCR was performed a second time for about 7 to 11 cycles using a sample-barcoded 5' primer and a J-beta primer mix. MiXCR, run by TCRdb on the 5' RACE reads, gives a single entry per CDR3 protein. The sample lists 1.8 million or so distinct CDR3 sequences; 35% to 50% were seen once. Researchers report isolating at least 6.5 million PBMCs per sample. There are a few counts of this clonotype. Its target is unknown. The chain recombines TRBV29-1 with TRBJ1-2, with D uncertain. The TCR comes from a human donor in good health. Input material: blood. The CDR3 loop is CSVEGSKPNGYTF. CDR3 in DNA: TGCAGCGTTGAGGGGTCTAAACCGAATGGCTACACCTTC.